This record looks at one TCR beta chain sequence and its context. Its matching antigen is unknown. This sample was taken from a study of shared clonotypes between healthy human individuals. Study-level points and caveats: Non-shared clonotypes were found to have lower generation probabilities than the clonotypes that were shared by all four of the sorted-subset donors. For naive CD4 cells, around 5% of clonotypes were shared across a handful of donors.

Libraries were prepared by immunoSEQ multiplex PCR; TCRdb keeps only in-frame clonotypes and omits some of them. The repertoire holds about 2,100,000 clones, with about 93% as singletons. CD45RO-negative CD8 cells positively selected for CCR7 made up the naive population, which excluded terminally differentiated effector memory CD45RA+ cells. V was shortened by 0 bases and J by 8 bases, with 11 bases between the two germline ends. In germline, CDR1 is MNHEY, CDR2 SVGAGI. The CDR3 runs 14 residues. The specimen was naive CD8+ T cells from PBMCs. The receptor was derived from a man aged 18 to 30 in good health. Some clones in this sample may be carry-over from other donors' samples. The chain is built from TRBV6-5 and TRBJ2-1, with D possibly matching TRBD2 (6 bases). The CDR3 DNA is TGTGCCAGCAGTTACTCGACCAGGAGGGATGAGCAGTTCTTC. Amino acid sequence: CASSYSTRRDEQFF.